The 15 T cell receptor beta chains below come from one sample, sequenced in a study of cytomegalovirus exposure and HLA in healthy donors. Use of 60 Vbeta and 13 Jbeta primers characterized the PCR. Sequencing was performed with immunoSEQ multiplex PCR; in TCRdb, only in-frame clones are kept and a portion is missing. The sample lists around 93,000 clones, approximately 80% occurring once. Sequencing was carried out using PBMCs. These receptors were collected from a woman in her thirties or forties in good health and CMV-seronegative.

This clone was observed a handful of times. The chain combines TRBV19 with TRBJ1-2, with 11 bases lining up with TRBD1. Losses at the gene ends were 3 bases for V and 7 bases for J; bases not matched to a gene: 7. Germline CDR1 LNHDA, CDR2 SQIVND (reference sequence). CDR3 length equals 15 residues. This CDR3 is CASSIGQGALRGYTF. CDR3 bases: TGTGCCAGTAGTATCGGACAGGGGGCGCTTCGTGGCTACACCTTC.

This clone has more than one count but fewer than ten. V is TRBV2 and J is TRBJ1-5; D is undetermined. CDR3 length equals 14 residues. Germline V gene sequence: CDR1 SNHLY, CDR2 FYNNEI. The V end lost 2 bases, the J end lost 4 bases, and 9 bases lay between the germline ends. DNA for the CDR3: TGTGCCAGCAGTGAAACTTACGGGAATCAGCCCCAGCATTTT. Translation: CASSETYGNQPQHF.

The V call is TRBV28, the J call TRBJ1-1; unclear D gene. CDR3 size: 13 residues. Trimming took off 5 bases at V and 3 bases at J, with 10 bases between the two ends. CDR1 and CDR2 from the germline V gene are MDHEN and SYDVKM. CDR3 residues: CASSKRRDTEAFF. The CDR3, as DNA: TGTGCCAGCAGTAAGAGGCGGGACACTGAAGCTTTCTTT.

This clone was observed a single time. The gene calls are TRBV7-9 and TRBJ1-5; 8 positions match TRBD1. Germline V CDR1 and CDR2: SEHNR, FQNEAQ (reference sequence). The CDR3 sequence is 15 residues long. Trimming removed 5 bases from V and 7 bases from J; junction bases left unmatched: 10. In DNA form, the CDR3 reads TGTGCCAGCAGCCCGCAGGGGGCCGGGAGGCAGCCCCAGCATTTT. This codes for CASSPQGAGRQPQHF.

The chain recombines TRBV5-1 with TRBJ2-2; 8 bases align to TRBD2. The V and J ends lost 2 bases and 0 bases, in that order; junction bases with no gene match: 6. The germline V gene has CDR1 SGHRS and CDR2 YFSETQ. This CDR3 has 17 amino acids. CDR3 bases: TGCGCCAGCAGCTTCTTTCCTAGCGGGTCGAACACCGGGGAGCTGTTTTTT. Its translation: CASSFFPSGSNTGELFF.

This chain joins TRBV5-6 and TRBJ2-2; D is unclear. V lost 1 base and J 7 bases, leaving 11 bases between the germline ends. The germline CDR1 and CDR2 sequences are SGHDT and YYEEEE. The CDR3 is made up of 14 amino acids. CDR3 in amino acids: CASSLFSRSGELFF. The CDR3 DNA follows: TGTGCCAGCAGCTTGTTTTCCCGCAGCGGGGAGCTGTTTTTT.

The CDR3 sequence is CASSRIQGHEQYF. The CDR3 bases are TGTGCCAGCAGCCGAATACAGGGCCACGAGCAGTACTTC. The gene calls are TRBV2 and TRBJ2-5; the D gene is possibly TRBD1 (6 bases). Gene TRBJ2-7 matches the end of the DNA better, so the J call may be wrong. The length of the CDR3 is 13 residues. Germline-derived CDR1 and CDR2 are SNHLY and FYNNEI.

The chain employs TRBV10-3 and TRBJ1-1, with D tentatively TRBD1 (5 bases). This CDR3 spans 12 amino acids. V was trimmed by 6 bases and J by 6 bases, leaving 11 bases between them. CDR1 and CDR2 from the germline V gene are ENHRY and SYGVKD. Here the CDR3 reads CAISGQGPEAFF. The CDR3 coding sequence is TGTGCCATCAGCGGGCAGGGCCCTGAAGCTTTCTTT.

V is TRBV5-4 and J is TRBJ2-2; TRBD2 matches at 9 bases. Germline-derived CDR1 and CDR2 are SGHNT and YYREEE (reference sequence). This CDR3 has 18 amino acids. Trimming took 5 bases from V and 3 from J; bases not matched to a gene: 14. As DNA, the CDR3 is TGTGCCAGCAGACCGGGACTAGCTGAAGTCGGGCACACCGGGGAGCTGTTTTTT. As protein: CASRPGLAEVGHTGELFF.

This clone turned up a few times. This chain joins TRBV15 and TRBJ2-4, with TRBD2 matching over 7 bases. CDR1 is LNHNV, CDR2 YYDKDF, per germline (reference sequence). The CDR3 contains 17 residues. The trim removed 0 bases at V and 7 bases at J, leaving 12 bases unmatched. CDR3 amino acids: CATSRDNEQRGGNIQYF. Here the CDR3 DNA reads TGTGCCACCAGCAGAGATAACGAACAGCGGGGCGGCAACATTCAGTACTTC. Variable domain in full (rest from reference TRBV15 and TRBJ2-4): DAMVIQNPRYQVTQFGKPVTLSCSQTLNHNVMYWYQQKSSQAPKLLFHYYDKDFNNEADTPDNFQSRRPNTSFCFLDIRSPGLGDTAMYLCATSRDNEQRGGNIQYFGAGTRLSVL.

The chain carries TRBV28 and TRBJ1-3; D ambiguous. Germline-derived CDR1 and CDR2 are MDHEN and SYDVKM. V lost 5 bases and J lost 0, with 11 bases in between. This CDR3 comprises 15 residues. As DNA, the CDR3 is TGTGCCAGCAGTAACGAGGGTTACTCTGGAAACACCATATATTTT. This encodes CASSNEGYSGNTIYF.

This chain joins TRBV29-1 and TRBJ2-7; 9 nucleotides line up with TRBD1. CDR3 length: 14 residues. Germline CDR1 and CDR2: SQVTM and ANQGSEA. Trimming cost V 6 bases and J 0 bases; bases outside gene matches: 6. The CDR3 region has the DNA TGCAGCGTCGTCCGGGACAGGGCCTCCTACGAGCAGTACTTC. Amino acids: CSVVRDRASYEQYF.

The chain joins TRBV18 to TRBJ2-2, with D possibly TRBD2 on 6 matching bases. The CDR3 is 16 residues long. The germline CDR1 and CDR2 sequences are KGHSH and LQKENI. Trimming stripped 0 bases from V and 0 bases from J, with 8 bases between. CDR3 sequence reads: CASSPPGLPNTGELFF. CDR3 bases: TGTGCCAGCTCACCACCGGGACTCCCGAACACCGGGGAGCTGTTTTTT.

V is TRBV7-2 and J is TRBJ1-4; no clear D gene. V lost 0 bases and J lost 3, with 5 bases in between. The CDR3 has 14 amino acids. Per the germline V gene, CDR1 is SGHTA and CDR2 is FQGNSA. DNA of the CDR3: TGTGCCAGCAGCTTAGCCGCGGCTAATGAAAAACTGTTTTTT. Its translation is CASSLAAANEKLFF.

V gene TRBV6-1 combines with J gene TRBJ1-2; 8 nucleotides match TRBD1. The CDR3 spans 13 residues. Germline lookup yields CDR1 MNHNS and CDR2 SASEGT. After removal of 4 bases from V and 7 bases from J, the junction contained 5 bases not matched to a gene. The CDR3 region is CASSVVQGVGYTF. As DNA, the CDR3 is TGTGCCAGCAGTGTGGTACAGGGGGTTGGCTACACCTTC.